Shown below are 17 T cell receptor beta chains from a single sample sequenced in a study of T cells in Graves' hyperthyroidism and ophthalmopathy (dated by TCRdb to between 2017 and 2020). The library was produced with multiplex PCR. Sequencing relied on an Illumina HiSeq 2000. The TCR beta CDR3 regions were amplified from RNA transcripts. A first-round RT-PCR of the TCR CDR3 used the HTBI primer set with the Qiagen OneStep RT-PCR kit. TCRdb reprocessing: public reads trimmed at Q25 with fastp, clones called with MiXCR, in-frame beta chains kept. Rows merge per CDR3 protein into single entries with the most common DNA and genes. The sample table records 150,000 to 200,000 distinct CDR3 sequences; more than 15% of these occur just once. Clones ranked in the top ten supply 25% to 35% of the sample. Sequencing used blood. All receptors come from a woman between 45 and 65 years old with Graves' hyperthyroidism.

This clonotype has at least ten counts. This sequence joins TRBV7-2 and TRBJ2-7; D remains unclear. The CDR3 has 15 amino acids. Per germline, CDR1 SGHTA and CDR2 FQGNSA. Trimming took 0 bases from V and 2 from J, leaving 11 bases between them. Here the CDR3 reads CASSLAPSEAYEQYF. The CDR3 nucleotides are TGTGCCAGCAGCTTAGCGCCCTCAGAGGCCTACGAGCAGTACTTC.

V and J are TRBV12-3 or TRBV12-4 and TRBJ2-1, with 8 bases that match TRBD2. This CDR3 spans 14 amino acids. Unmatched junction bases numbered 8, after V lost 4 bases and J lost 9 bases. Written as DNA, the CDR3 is TGTGCCAGCAGTTGGGGGCGGGGGGCCGGTGAGCAGTTCTTC. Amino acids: CASSWGRGAGEQFF.

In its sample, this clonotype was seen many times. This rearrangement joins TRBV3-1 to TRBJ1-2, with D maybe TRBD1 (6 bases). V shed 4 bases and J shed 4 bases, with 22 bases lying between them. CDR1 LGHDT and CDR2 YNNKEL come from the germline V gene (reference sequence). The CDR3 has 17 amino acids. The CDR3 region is CASSRRWPAGDSYGYTF. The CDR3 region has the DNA TGTGCCAGCAGCCGAAGATGGCCGGCAGGGGACTCCTATGGCTACACCTTC.

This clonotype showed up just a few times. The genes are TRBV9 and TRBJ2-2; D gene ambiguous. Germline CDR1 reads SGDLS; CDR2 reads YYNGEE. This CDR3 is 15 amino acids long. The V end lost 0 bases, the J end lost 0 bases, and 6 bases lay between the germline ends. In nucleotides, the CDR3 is TGTGCCAGCAGCGTAGGAAGGACGAACACCGGGGAGCTGTTTTTT. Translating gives CASSVGRTNTGELFF.

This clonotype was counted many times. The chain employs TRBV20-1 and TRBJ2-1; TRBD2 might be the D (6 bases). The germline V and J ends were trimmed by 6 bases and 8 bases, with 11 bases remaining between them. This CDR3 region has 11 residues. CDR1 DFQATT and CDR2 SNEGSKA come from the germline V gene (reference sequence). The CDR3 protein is CSATSFDEQFF. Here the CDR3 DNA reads TGCAGTGCCACTAGCTTCGATGAGCAGTTCTTC.

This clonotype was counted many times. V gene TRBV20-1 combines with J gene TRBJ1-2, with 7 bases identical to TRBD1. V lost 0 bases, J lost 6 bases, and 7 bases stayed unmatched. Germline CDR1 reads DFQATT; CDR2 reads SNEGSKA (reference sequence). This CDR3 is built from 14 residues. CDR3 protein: CSARETGYYDGYTF. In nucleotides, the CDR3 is TGCAGTGCTAGAGAGACAGGGTACTATGATGGCTACACCTTC.

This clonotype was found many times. CDR3 DNA: TGTGCCAGCAGTTACCTCGGCAGGGGCTCCACTGAAGCTTTCTTT. It is translated as CASSYLGRGSTEAFF. The rearrangement uses TRBV6-6 and TRBJ1-1; maybe TRBD1 (6 bases). Looked up from germline, CDR1 is MNHNY and CDR2 is SVGAGI (reference sequence). Trimming removed 2 bases at V and 4 bases at J, with 14 bases between. The CDR3 is made up of 15 amino acids.

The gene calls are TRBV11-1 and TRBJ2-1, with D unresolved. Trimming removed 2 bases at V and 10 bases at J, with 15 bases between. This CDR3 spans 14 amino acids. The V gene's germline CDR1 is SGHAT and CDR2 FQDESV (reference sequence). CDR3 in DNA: TGTGCCAGCAGCTTATTGGGTCCGGCGACCGAGCAGTTCTTC. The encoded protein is CASSLLGPATEQFF.

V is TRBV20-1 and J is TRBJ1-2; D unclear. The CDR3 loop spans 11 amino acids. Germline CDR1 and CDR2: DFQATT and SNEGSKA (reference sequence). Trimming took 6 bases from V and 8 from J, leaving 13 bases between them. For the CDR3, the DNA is TGCAGTGCCCGACACGGCGGGGGCTACACCTTC. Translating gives CSARHGGGYTF.

This CDR3 reads CASSADRNINTEAFF. For the CDR3, the DNA is TGTGCCAGCTCAGCGGACAGGAATATTAACACTGAAGCTTTCTTT. This chain uses TRBV18 with TRBJ1-1; TRBD1 matches 7 bases. The CDR3 contains 15 residues. After removal of 5 bases from V and 2 bases from J, the junction contained 8 bases not matched to a gene. Per the germline V gene, CDR1 is KGHSH and CDR2 is LQKENI.

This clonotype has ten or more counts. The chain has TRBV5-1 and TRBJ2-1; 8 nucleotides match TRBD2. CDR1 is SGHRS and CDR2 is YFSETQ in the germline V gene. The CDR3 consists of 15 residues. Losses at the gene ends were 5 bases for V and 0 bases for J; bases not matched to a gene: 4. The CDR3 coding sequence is TGCGCCAGCAGGCGGGGGGCGAGCTCCTACAATGAGCAGTTCTTC. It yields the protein CASRRGASSYNEQFF.

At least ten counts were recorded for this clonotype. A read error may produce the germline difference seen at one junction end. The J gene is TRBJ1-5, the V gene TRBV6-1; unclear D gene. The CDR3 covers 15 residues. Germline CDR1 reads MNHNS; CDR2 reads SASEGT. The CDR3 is CASSEDGIGNQPQHF. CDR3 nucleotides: TGTGCCAGCAGCGAAGATGGTATAGGCAATCAGCCCCAGCATTTT.

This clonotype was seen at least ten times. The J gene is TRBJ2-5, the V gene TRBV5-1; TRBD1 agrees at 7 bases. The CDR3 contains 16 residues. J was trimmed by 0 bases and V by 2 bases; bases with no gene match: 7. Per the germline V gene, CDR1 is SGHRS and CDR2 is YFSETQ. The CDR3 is CASSFGRGLYQETQYF. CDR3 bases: TGCGCCAGCAGCTTCGGCAGGGGGTTGTACCAAGAGACCCAGTACTTC.

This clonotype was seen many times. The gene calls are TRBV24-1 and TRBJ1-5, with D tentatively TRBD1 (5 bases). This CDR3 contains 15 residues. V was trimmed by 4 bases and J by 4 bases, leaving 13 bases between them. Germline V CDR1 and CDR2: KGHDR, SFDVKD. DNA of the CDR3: TGTGCCACCAGTGAGGGGCAGTACTCAAATCAGCCCCAGCATTTT. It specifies CATSEGQYSNQPQHF.

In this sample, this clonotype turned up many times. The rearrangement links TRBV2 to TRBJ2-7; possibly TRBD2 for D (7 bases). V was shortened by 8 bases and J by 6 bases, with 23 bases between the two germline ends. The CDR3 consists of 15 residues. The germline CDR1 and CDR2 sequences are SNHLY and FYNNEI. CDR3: CASRPSRGAIREQYF. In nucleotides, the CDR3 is TGTGCCAGCCGTCCTAGCCGGGGGGCGATTCGCGAGCAGTACTTC. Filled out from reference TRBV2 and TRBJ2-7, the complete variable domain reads EPEVTQTPSHQVTQMGQEVILRCVPISNHLYFYWYRQILGQKVEFLVSFYNNEISEKSEIFDDQFSVERPDGSNFTLKIRSTKLEDSAMYFCASRPSRGAIREQYFGPGTRLTVT.

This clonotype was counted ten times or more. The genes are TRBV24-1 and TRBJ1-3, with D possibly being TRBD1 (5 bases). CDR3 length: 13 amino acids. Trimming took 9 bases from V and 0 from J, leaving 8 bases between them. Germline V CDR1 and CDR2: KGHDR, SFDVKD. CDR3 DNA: TGTGCCACCTCAACAGGCTCTGGAAACACCATATATTTT. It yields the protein CATSTGSGNTIYF.

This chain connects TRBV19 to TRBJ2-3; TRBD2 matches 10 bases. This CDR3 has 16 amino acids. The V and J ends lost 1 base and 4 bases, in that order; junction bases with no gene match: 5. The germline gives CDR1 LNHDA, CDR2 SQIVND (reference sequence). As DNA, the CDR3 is TGTGCCAGTAGTATAGCAAGCGGGGGGGCCTCAGATACGCAGTATTTT. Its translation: CASSIASGGASDTQYF.